These T cell receptor beta chains were read from a single sample in a study of T-cell reconstitution after alpha-beta-depleted transplantation in children. TCRdb ran MiXCR on the PCR reads and lists one entry per CDR3 protein. The data show approximately 200,000 distinct CDR3 sequences, 5% to 7.5% seen once. This specimen was PBMCs, taken before TCRalphabeta/CD19-depleted stem cell transplant. The receptors shown here come from a girl less than two years old with combined immunodeficiency, due to receive a stem cell transplant. CDR3s include the opening cysteine and the closing phenylalanine or tryptophan. D genes are given only for firm matches. Size values are once, few and many counts, or a class for expanded clones, and some rows have none.

v_call	clone_size	d_call	j_call	cdr3_aa	cdr3_nt
TRBV13	many	NA	TRBJ2-7	CASSSWGGGYEQYF	TGTGCCAGCAGCTCGTGGGGGGGCGGGTACGAGCAGTACTTC
TRBV5-1	many	NA	TRBJ1-1	CASSLAIRDTEAFF	TGCGCCAGCAGCTTGGCCATAAGGGACACTGAAGCTTTCTTT
TRBV11-2	NA	TRBD2	TRBJ2-3	CASSRNIAGGPSTDTQYF	TGTGCCAGCAGCCGAAATATAGCGGGGGGGCCTAGCACAGATACGCAGTATTTT
TRBV7-8	NA	TRBD2	TRBJ2-1	CASSLGTSGYDEQFF	TGTGCCAGCAGCTTAGGGACTAGCGGCTACGATGAGCAGTTCTTC
TRBV9	many	NA	TRBJ2-1	CASSVEGTGDEQFF	TGTGCCAGCAGCGTAGAAGGTACGGGCGATGAGCAGTTCTTC
TRBV12-3/TRBV12-4	many	TRBD1	TRBJ1-1	CASSPGQGFEAFF	TGTGCCAGCAGTCCTGGACAGGGTTTCGAAGCTTTCTTT
TRBV5-4	once	NA	TRBJ2-1	CASSRINEQFF	TGTGCCAGCAGCCGTATAAATGAGCAGTTCTTC
TRBV29-1	many	TRBD2	TRBJ2-2	CSALGLAIGELFF	TGCAGCGCACTGGGACTAGCGATCGGGGAGCTGTTTTTT
TRBV5-1	NA	NA	TRBJ2-3	CASSLDEGRQDTQYF	TGCGCCAGCAGCTTGGATGAGGGCCGGCAAGATACGCAGTATTTT
TRBV7-8	many	NA	TRBJ1-1	CASNREIRPGNTEAFF	TGTGCCAGTAACAGGGAAATTAGGCCGGGTAACACTGAAGCTTTCTTT
TRBV4-3	many	NA	TRBJ2-7	CASSQDRDLAFYEQYF	TGCGCCAGCAGCCAAGATCGAGACTTGGCTTTCTACGAGCAGTACTTC
TRBV7-9	many	TRBD1	TRBJ2-7	CASSTRQGISYEQYF	TGTGCCAGCAGCACCCGACAGGGGATTAGCTACGAGCAGTACTTC
TRBV29-1	many	TRBD1	TRBJ1-2	CSAQTGNGYTF	TGCAGCGCCCAGACAGGGAATGGCTACACCTTC
TRBV4-3	few	NA	TRBJ1-4	CASSQDFLQLSTNEKLFF	TGCGCCAGCAGCCAAGATTTCCTGCAATTATCAACTAATGAAAAACTGTTTTTT
TRBV4-1	many	NA	TRBJ2-3	CANPDTDTQYF	TGCGCCAACCCCGACACAGATACGCAGTATTTT
TRBV12-3/TRBV12-4	NA	NA	TRBJ2-7	CASSPTAGTYEQYF	TGTGCCAGCAGTCCCACGGCAGGAACCTACGAGCAGTACTTC
TRBV24-1	many	NA	TRBJ1-2	CATSDSKTGGYTF	TGTGCCACCAGTGATTCTAAGACCGGGGGCTACACCTTC
TRBV20-1	NA	TRBD2	TRBJ2-1	CSTLADSYNEQFF	TGCAGTACCCTAGCGGACTCCTACAATGAGCAGTTCTTC
TRBV29-1	many	NA	TRBJ2-3	CSGETGTDTQYF	TGCAGCGGTGAAACGGGCACAGATACGCAGTATTTT
TRBV28	many	TRBD1	TRBJ1-2	CASSRGQVSDYYGYTF	TGTGCCAGCAGTAGGGGACAGGTCTCGGACTACTATGGCTACACCTTC
TRBV20-1	many	TRBD2	TRBJ2-4	CSAKSGILVKNIQYF	TGCAGTGCTAAGAGCGGGATACTTGTCAAAAACATTCAGTACTTC
TRBV29-1	many	TRBD1	TRBJ2-7	CSILDRGYEQYF	TGCAGCATCCTCGACAGGGGCTACGAGCAGTACTTC